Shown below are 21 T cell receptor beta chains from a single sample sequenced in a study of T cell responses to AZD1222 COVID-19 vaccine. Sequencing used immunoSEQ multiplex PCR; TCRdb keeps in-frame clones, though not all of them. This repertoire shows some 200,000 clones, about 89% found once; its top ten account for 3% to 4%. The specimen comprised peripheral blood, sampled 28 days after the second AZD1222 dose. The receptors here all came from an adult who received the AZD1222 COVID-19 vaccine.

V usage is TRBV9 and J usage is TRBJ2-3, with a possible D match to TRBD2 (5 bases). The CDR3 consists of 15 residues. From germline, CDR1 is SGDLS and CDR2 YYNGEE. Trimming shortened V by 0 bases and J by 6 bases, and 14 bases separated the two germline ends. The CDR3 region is CASSVDRRGLDTQYF. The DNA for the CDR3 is TGTGCCAGCAGCGTAGACCGACGGGGTCTTGATACGCAGTATTTT.

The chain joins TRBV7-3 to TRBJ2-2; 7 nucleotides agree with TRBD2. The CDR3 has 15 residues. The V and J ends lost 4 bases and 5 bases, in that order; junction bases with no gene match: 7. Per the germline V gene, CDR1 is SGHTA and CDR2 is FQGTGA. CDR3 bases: TGTGCCAGCAGCTCGGGAGGACATAAGACCGGGGAGCTGTTTTTT. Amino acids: CASSSGGHKTGELFF.

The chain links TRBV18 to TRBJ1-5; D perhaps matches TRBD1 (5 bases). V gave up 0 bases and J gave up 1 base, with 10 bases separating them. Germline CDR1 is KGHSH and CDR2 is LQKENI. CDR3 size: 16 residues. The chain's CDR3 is CASSPPGARSNQPQHF. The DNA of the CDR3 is TGTGCCAGCTCACCACCAGGGGCGCGAAGCAATCAGCCCCAGCATTTT.

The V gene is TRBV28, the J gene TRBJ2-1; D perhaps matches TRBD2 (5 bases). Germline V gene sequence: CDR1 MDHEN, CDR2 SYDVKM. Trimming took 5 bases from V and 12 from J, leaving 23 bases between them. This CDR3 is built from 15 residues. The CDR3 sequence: CASSPQRTGTIGQFF. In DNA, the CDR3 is TGTGCCAGCAGTCCCCAGCGGACCGGTACAATCGGGCAGTTCTTC.

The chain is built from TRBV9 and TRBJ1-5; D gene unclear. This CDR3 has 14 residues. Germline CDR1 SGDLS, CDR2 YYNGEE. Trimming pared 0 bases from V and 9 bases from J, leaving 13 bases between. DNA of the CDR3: TGTGCCAGCAGCGTAGTACAGCCCGAAGGGCCCCAGCATTTT. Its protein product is CASSVVQPEGPQHF.

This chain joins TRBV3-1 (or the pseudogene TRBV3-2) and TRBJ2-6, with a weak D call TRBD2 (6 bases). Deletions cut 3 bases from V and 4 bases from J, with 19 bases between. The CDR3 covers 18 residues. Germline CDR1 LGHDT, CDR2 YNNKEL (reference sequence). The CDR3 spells CASSHGRRRVSGANVLTF. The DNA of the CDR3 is TGTGCCAGCAGCCACGGCAGGCGGAGGGTATCCGGGGCCAACGTCCTGACTTTC.

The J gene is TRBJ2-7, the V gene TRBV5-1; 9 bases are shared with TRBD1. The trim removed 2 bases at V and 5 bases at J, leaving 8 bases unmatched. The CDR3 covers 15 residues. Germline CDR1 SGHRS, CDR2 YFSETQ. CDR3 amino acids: CASSFSPTGGDEQYF. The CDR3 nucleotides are TGCGCCAGCAGCTTTTCGCCCACAGGGGGCGACGAGCAGTACTTC.

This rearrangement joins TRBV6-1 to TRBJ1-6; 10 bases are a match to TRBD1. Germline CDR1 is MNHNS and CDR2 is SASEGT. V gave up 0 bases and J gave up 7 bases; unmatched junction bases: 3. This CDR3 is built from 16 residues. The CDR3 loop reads CASSEARTGGNSPLHF. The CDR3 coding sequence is TGTGCCAGCAGTGAAGCCCGGACAGGGGGAAATTCACCCCTCCACTTT.

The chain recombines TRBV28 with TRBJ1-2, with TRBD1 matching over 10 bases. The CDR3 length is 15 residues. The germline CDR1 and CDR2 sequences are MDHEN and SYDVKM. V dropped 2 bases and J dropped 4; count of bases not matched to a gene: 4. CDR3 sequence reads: CASSLRGQGGYGYTF. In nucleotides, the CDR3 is TGTGCCAGCAGTTTACGAGGACAGGGGGGCTATGGCTACACCTTC.

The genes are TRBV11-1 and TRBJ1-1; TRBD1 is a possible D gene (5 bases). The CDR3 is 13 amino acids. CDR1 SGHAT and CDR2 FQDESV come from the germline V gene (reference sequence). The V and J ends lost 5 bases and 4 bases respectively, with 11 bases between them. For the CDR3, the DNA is TGTGCCAGCAGCCCCGCGGGGGTCACTGAAGCTTTCTTT. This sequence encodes CASSPAGVTEAFF.

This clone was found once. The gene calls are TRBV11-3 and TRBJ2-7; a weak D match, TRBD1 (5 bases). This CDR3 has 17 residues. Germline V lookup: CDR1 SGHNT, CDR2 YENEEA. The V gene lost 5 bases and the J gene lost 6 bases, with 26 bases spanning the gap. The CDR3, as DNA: TGTGCCAGCAGCCCAAACCTCCAATTAATAGGGGCATCCGAGCAGTACTTC. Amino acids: CASSPNLQLIGASEQYF.

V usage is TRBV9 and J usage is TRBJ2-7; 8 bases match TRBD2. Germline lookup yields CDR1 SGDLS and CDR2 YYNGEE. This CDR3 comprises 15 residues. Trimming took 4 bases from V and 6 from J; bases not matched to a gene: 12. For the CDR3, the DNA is TGTGCCAGCAGCCCCCCGGGGGGGGGAGGGAGCGAGCAGTACTTC. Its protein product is CASSPPGGGGSEQYF. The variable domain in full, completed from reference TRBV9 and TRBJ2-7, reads DSGVTQTPKHLITATGQRVTLRCSPRSGDLSVYWYQQSLDQGLQFLIQYYNGEERAKGNILERFSAQQFPDLHSELNLSSLELGDSALYFCASSPPGGGGSEQYFGPGTRLTVT.

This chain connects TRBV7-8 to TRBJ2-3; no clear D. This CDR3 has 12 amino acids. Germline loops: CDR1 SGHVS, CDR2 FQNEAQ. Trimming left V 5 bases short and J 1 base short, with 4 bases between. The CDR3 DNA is TGTGCCAGCAGCCCGCGCACAGATACGCAGTATTTT. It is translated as CASSPRTDTQYF.

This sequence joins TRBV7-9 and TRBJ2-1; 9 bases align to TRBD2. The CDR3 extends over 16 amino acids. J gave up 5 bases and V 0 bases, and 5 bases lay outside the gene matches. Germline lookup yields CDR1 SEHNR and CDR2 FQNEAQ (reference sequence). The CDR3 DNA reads TGTGCCAGCAGCTTAGCGTTCCAGCGGGGGGACAATGAGCAGTTCTTC. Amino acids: CASSLAFQRGDNEQFF. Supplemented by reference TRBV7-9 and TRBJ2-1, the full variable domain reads DTGVSQNPRHKITKRGQNVTFRCDPISEHNRLYWYRQTLGQGPEFLTYFQNEAQLEKSRLLSDRFSAERPKGSFSTLEIQRTEQGDSAMYLCASSLAFQRGDNEQFFGPGTRLTVL.

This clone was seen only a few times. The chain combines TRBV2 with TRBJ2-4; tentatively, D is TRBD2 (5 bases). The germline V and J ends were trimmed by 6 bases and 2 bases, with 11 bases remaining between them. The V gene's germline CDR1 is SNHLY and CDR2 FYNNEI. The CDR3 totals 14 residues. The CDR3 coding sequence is TGTGCCAGCAGACTCGAGGGAACCAAAAACATTCAGTACTTC. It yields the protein CASRLEGTKNIQYF.

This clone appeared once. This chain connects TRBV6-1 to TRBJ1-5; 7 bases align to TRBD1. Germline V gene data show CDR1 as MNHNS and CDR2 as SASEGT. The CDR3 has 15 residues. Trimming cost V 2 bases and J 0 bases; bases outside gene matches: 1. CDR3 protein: CASSEWTGSNQPQHF. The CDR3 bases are TGTGCCAGCAGTGAATGGACAGGTAGCAATCAGCCCCAGCATTTT.

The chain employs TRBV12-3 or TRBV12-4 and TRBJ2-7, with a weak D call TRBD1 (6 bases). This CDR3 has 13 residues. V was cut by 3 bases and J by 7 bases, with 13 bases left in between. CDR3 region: CASSFQGLWEQYF. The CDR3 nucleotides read TGTGCCAGCAGTTTTCAGGGGCTCTGGGAGCAGTACTTC.

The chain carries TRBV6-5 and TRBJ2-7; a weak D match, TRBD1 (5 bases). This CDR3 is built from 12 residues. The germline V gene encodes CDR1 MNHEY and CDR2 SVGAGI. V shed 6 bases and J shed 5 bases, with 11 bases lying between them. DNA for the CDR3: TGTGCCAGCAGGCGCAGGGATAACGAGCAGTACTTC. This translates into CASRRRDNEQYF.

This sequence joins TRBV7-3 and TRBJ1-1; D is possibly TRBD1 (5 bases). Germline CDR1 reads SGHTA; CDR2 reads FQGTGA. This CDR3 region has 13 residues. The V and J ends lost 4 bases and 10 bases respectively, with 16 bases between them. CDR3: CASSSGTSLGAFF. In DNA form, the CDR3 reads TGTGCCAGCAGCTCTGGGACCTCACTGGGAGCTTTCTTT. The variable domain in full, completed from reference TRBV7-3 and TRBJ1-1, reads GAGVSQTPSNKVTEKGKYVELRCDPISGHTALYWYRQSLGQGPEFLIYFQGTGAADDSGLPNDRFFAVRPEGSVSTLKIQRTERGDSAVYLCASSSGTSLGAFFGQGTRLTVV.

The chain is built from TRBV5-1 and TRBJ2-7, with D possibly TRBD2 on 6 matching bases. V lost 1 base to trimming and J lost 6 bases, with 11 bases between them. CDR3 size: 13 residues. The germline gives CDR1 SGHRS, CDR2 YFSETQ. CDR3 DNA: TGCGCCAGCAGCTTGATAACTAGCCCCGAGCAGTACTTC. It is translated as CASSLITSPEQYF.

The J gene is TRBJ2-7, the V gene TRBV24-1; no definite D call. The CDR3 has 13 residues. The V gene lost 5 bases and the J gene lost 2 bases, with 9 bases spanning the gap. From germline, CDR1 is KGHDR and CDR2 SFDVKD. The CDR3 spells CATSAGGTYEQYF. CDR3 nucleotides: TGTGCCACCAGTGCGGGCGGAACCTACGAGCAGTACTTC.